Listed below are T cell receptor beta chains from one sample, sequenced in a study of cytomegalovirus exposure and HLA in healthy donors. The table came from immunoSEQ multiplex PCR; TCRdb's copy has only in-frame clones and leaves some out. Here the sample spans 150,000 to 200,000 clones, 65% to 80% being singletons. The sequenced sample was PBMCs. Receptors were obtained from a male donor in good health and CMV-seronegative. Both conserved end residues are part of each CDR3. A D gene is named only where the DNA matches it firmly. Clone sizes are given selectively: once, few, many, or a class where the clone is expanded.

D: .
J: TRBJ2-7
V: TRBV6-5
size: few
CDR3: CASSYRGGASYEQYF
DNA: TGTGCCAGCAGTTACAGAGGGGGGGCGTCCTACGAGCAGTACTTC

D: TRBD2
J: TRBJ2-3
V: TRBV4-2
size: .
CDR3: CASTTSGGTTDTQYF
DNA: TGTGCCAGCACCACGTCGGGGGGTACCACAGATACGCAGTATTTT

D: .
J: TRBJ2-1
V: TRBV2
size: .
CDR3: CASSEKVTINEQFF
DNA: TGTGCCAGCAGTGAAAAGGTGACAATCAATGAGCAGTTCTTC

D: TRBD1
J: TRBJ1-1
V: TRBV18
size: .
CDR3: CASSPQGAMNTEAFF
DNA: TGTGCCAGCTCACCACAGGGGGCAATGAACACTGAAGCTTTCTTT

D: TRBD2
J: TRBJ2-7
V: TRBV6-5
size: .
CDR3: CASSLTREGPSYEQYF
DNA: TGTGCCAGCAGTTTGACTAGGGAGGGCCCCTCCTACGAGCAGTACTTC

D: TRBD1
J: TRBJ1-5
V: TRBV7-3
size: .
CDR3: CASGRTGQGDQPQHF
DNA: TGTGCCAGCGGCAGAACAGGACAGGGTGATCAGCCCCAGCATTTT

D: TRBD2
J: TRBJ2-7
V: TRBV28
size: .
CDR3: CASSPSRGGALSYEQYF
DNA: TGTGCCAGCAGTCCGTCCCGGGGGGGAGCCCTCTCCTACGAGCAGTACTTC

D: .
J: TRBJ2-5
V: TRBV2
size: .
CDR3: CASSLQETQYF
DNA: TGTGCCAGCAGCCTACAAGAGACCCAGTACTTC

D: TRBD2
J: TRBJ2-1
V: TRBV5-1
size: .
CDR3: CASSLLAGNYNEQFF
DNA: TGCGCCAGCAGCTTGTTAGCGGGGAATTACAATGAGCAGTTCTTC

D: TRBD1
J: TRBJ1-2
V: TRBV5-1
size: .
CDR3: CASSWDQGAGGYTF
DNA: TGCGCCAGCAGCTGGGACCAGGGGGCAGGTGGCTACACCTTC